This TCR beta chain was found in a study of cytomegalovirus exposure and HLA in healthy donors. General study findings and limits: Across donors, sequencing depth was assumed by presence/absence analyses to be roughly uniform. In vitro data verified a few CMV-associated chains as specific for CMV antigens. Earlier analysis looked at TCR beta V segments, and most were productive about 87% or about 30% of the time.

On this clone: Its antigen is still unknown.

PCR was performed using 60 Vbeta and 13 Jbeta primers. Per the original data handling: Among the unique TCR beta chains that a later analysis counted, about 81 million in all, around 11 million were shared. Measured with immunoSEQ multiplex PCR; TCRdb has only the in-frame clones, and not every one. V and J calls and clone size are copied from that table; D and trimming were computed from the DNA. The data show 140,000 to 150,000 clones, 77% seen once. CDR1 and CDR2 (germline): SGHRS, YFSETQ. Trimming cost V 4 bases and J 6 bases; bases outside gene matches: 8. There are 14 residues in the CDR3. The sample comprised PBMCs. This rearrangement joins TRBV5-1 to TRBJ1-2; 8 nucleotides align to TRBD1. This TCR came from a male donor in good health and CMV-seronegative. In nucleotides, the CDR3 is TGCGCCAGCAGCCCGGACAGGGTTCTTCATGGCTACACCTTC. Its translation: CASSPDRVLHGYTF.